The 7 T cell receptor beta chains given below trace back to one sample, sequenced in a study of cytomegalovirus exposure and HLA in healthy donors. Assay used: immunoSEQ multiplex PCR; TCRdb lists only in-frame clones, some missing. Of some 170,000 clones in the sample, about 89% were seen once. Sample: PBMCs. The receptor set was obtained from a man aged 18 to 29 in good health and CMV-seropositive.

The genes are TRBV4-3 and TRBJ1-4; TRBD1 aligns across 11 bases. CDR1 is LGHNA, CDR2 YSLEER, per germline. The V segment lost 0 bases and the J segment 7 bases; nucleotides outside the gene matches: 4. The CDR3 totals 16 residues. The CDR3 sequence: CASSQEDRGRGEKLFF. The CDR3 coding sequence is TGCGCCAGCAGCCAAGAGGACAGGGGGCGAGGTGAAAAACTGTTTTTT.

The V and J genes are TRBV6-1 and TRBJ1-5, with D unresolved. CDR3 length: 13 amino acids. The ends were cut back, 8 bases at V and 6 bases at J, with 14 bases in the middle. Germline CDR1 is MNHNS and CDR2 is SASEGT. CDR3 region: CASLREIGQPQHF. The CDR3 bases are TGTGCCAGCCTCCGGGAAATCGGTCAGCCCCAGCATTTT.

This chain connects TRBV18 to TRBJ1-3, with D unresolved. V was shortened by 3 bases and J by 8 bases, with 20 bases between the two germline ends. Germline V gene lookup returns CDR1 KGHSH and CDR2 LQKENI. This CDR3 has 16 residues. CDR3 sequence: CASSPRTLSRGYTIYF. For the CDR3, the DNA is TGTGCCAGCTCACCCCGGACCTTAAGCCGGGGATACACCATATATTTT.

The chain is built from TRBV15 and TRBJ2-2; TRBD1 matches 7 bases. V trimming: 3 bases; J trimming: 6 bases; junction bases outside the gene matches: 1. Germline V gives CDR1 LNHNV, CDR2 YYDKDF (reference sequence). CDR3 length equals 13 residues. The CDR3 is CATSRTGPGELFF. CDR3 nucleotide sequence: TGTGCCACCAGCAGGACAGGGCCCGGGGAGCTGTTTTTT.

The V gene is TRBV10-1, the J gene TRBJ2-1; 11 nucleotides align to TRBD2. CDR1 and CDR2 (germline): WNHNN, SYGVQD (reference sequence). V was pared by 6 bases and J by 0 bases, with 7 bases of the junction left unmatched. The CDR3 runs to 17 residues. CDR3 sequence (DNA): TGCGCCAGCAGCATCTTAGCGGGGGGGAGCTCCTACAATGAGCAGTTCTTC. It translates to CASSILAGGSSYNEQFF.

The genes are TRBV5-8 and TRBJ1-4, with 8 nucleotides matching TRBD1. V trimming: 4 bases; J trimming: 0 bases; junction bases outside the gene matches: 11. This CDR3 is built from 18 residues. In germline, CDR1 is SGHTS, CDR2 YDEGEE. Here the CDR3 DNA reads TGTGCCAGCAGCCTCGGGACAGGCTATATTGCAACTAATGAAAAACTGTTTTTT. Amino acids: CASSLGTGYIATNEKLFF.

The chain has TRBV10-3 and TRBJ2-5; possible D gene TRBD1, 6 bases. Trimming took off 10 bases at V and 5 bases at J, with 11 bases between the two ends. The CDR3 sequence is 11 residues long. Germline V CDR1 and CDR2: ENHRY, SYGVKD. CDR3 DNA: TGTGCCACCCGACAGGATGAGACCCAGTACTTC. The encoded protein is CATRQDETQYF.